This T cell receptor beta chain was identified during a study of blood T cell repertoires in COVID-19. V was clipped by 0 bases and J by 3 bases; unmatched bases: 0. Germline V gives CDR1 MDHEN, CDR2 SYDVKM. The CDR3 loop spans 15 amino acids. All recovered Cohort 3 donors got two negative PCRs, got clearance, or saw symptom resolution. The authors' processing: It was from reference gene primer amplification that nucleated cell counts were estimated. The data were produced by immunoSEQ multiplex PCR, yet TCRdb's version contains in-frame clones alone and is incomplete. V, J and clone size are those of that table, while D and trimming were read from the DNA. This sample has about half a million clones; less than 90% occur once, and the top ten carry around 7.9%.

This chain uses TRBV28 with TRBJ1-3; 9 positions match TRBD1. The clonotype was recovered from an older woman who had recovered from COVID-19. Sequencing used PBMCs or T cells enriched from blood (not recorded which). This CDR3 is CASSLWDRGGNTIYF. In nucleotides, the CDR3 is TGTGCCAGCAGTTTATGGGACAGGGGTGGAAACACCATATATTTT.